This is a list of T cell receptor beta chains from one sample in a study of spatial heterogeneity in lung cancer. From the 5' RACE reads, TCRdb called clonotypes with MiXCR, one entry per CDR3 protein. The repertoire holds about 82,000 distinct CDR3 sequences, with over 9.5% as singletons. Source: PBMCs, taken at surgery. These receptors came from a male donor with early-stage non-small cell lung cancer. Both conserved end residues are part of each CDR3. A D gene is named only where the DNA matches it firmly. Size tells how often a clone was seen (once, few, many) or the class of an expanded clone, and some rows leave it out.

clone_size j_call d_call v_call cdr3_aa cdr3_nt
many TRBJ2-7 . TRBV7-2 CAGGDRFTYEQYF TGTGCCGGGGGGGACAGGTTCACCTACGAGCAGTACTTC
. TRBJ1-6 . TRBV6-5 CASRSNPSYLNSPLHF TGTGCCAGCAGAAGTAACCCGTCGTATCTTAATTCACCCCTCCACTTT
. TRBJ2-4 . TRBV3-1 CASSPWDNKNIQYF TGTGCCAGCAGCCCCTGGGACAACAAAAACATTCAGTACTTC
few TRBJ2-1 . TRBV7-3 CASSITGLGYNEQFF TGTGCCAGCAGCATAACAGGGTTGGGCTACAATGAGCAGTTCTTC
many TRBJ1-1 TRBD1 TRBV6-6 CASSSGQGRTEAFF TGTGCCAGCAGTTCCGGACAGGGCCGGACTGAAGCTTTCTTT
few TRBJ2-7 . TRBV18 CASSPPLGNEQYF TGTGCCAGCTCACCACCTTTAGGGAACGAGCAGTACTTC
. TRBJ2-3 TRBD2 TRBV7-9 CASSQGLAGPTDTQYF TGTGCCAGCAGCCAAGGACTAGCGGGACCGACAGATACGCAGTATTTT
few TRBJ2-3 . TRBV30 CAWSSVSVTDTQYF TGTGCCTGGAGCTCGGTTTCGGTCACAGATACGCAGTATTTT
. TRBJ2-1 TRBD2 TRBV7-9 CASSLVAGASSYNEQFF TGTGCCAGCAGCTTAGTAGCGGGGGCGAGCTCCTACAATGAGCAGTTCTTC
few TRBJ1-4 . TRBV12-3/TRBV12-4 CASSFSGLELFF TGTGCCAGCAGTTTCTCTGGGTTGGAACTGTTTTTT
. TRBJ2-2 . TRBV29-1 CSVIGNKRAGELFF TGCAGCGTGATCGGGAACAAAAGAGCCGGGGAGCTGTTTTTT
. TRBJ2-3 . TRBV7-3 CASSLRPTDTQYF TGTGCCAGCAGCTTAAGGCCTACAGATACGCAGTATTTT
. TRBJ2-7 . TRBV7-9 CASSAGTSLGEQYF TGTGCCAGCAGCGCCGGGACCTCGCTTGGCGAGCAGTACTTC
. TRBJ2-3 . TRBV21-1 CASSKGAGRSTDTQYF TGTGCCAGCAGCAAAGGAGCCGGGCGGAGTACAGATACGCAGTATTTT
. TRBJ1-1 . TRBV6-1 CASSEVRDTEAFF TGTGCCAGCAGTGAAGTCAGGGACACTGAAGCTTTCTTT
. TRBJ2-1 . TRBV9 CASSRGGADNEQFF TGTGCCAGCAGTCGAGGGGGGGCCGACAATGAGCAGTTCTTC
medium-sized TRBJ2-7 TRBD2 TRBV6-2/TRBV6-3 CASRPGLGGEQYF TGTGCCAGCAGGCCGGGCTTGGGAGGGGAGCAGTACTTC
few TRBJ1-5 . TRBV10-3 CAISGTGPNFNQPQHF TGTGCCATCAGTGGAACCGGGCCAAATTTCAATCAGCCCCAGCATTTT
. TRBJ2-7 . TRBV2 CASSGLSHEQYF TGTGCCAGCAGTGGCCTTTCCCACGAGCAGTACTTC
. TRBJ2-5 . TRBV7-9 CASSSLWGREETQYF TGTGCCAGCAGCTCGCTTTGGGGGCGAGAGGAGACCCAGTACTTC
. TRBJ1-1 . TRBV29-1 CSAWNTEAFF TGCAGCGCTTGGAACACTGAAGCTTTCTTT
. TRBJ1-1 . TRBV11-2 CASSSPRTSIEAFF TGTGCCAGCAGCTCGCCCCGGACCTCCATCGAAGCTTTCTTT
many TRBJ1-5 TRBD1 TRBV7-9 CASSQGQGNEPQHF TGTGCCAGCAGCCAAGGACAGGGAAACGAGCCCCAGCATTTT
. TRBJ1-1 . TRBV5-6 CASSLGGGANTEAFF TGTGCCAGCAGCCTTGGGGGGGGCGCGAACACTGAAGCTTTCTTT
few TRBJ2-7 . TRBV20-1 CSARLRGGIEQYF TGCAGTGCTAGGTTGAGGGGGGGGATCGAGCAGTACTTC
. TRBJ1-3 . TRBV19 CASSSPASGNTIYF TGTGCCAGTAGTTCCCCGGCATCTGGAAACACCATATATTTT
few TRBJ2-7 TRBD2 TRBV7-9 CASSSGLAGTYEQYF TGTGCCAGCAGCTCGGGACTAGCGGGAACCTACGAGCAGTACTTC
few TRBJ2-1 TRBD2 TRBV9 CASSSGGAPNEQFF TGTGCCAGCAGTTCGGGGGGGGCCCCTAATGAGCAGTTCTTC
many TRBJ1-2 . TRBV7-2 CASSLVLGSGYTF TGTGCCAGCAGCTTAGTCCTTGGGTCTGGCTACACCTTC